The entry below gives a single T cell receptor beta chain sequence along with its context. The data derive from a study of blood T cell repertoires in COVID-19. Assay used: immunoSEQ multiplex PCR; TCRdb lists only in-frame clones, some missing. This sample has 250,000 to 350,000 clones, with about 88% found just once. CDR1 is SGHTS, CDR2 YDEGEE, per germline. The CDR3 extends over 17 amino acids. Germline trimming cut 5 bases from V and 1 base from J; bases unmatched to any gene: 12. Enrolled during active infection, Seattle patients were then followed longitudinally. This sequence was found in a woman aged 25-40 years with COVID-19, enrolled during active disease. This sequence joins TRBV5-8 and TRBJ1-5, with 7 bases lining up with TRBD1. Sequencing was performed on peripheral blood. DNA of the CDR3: TGTGCCAGCAGTCAGACAGAGGGGGCTTGGAGCAATCAGCCCCAGCATTTT. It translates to CASSQTEGAWSNQPQHF.